The present entry profiles one T cell receptor beta chain with its context. While unrecorded immune exposures were likely, the donors were nominally healthy when sampled. With 60 Vbeta and 13 Jbeta primers, the PCR was carried out. In the original processing: Later, an analysis found roughly 80 million unique TCR beta chains, and 8.5 million to 12 million of these were shared. Only in-frame clones appear in the TCRdb table, and some are missing; sequencing was by immunoSEQ multiplex PCR. V, J and clone size reflect that table, while D and trimming were determined from the DNA. The table shows more than 75,000 clones, with approximately 75% occurring only once. This entry comes from a study of cytomegalovirus exposure and HLA in healthy donors. CDR1 is SNHLY, CDR2 FYNNEI, per germline. The CDR3 contains 13 residues. With 7 bases removed from V and 1 base from J, the gap between germline ends came to 11 bases.

The chain uses TRBV2 and TRBJ2-7; D not resolved. Specimen: PBMCs. The sequence was collected from a woman aged 35 to 49 in good health and CMV-seronegative. CDR3 in DNA: TGTGCCAGCAAAATAACTCCTTCCTACGAGCAGTACTTC. This encodes CASKITPSYEQYF. The full variable domain, in which reference TRBV2 and TRBJ2-7 provide the parts outside the CDR3, is EPEVTQTPSHQVTQMGQEVILRCVPISNHLYFYWYRQILGQKVEFLVSFYNNEISEKSEIFDDQFSVERPDGSNFTLKIRSTKLEDSAMYFCASKITPSYEQYFGPGTRLTVT.